This T cell receptor (beta chain) originates from a study of blood T cells in healthy people across ages. Study outcomes and limitations: Whereas aged donors had fewer naive CD4+ cells, long-lived donors had more of them and higher diversity.

A remark on this clonotype: Its target is unknown.

It was with a sample-barcoded 5' primer and a J-beta primer mix that a second PCR of about 6 to 11 cycles was run. Each of the samples gave a minimum of 2.5 million paired-end reads that contained CDR3. TCRdb re-analysed the 5' RACE reads in MiXCR, keeping a single row per CDR3 protein. This sample yields 590,000 or so distinct CDR3 sequences, of which approximately 30% are seen a single time; roughly 14% belongs to the top ten. There are 14 residues in the CDR3. V shed 6 bases, J shed 4 bases, and the junction held 5 bases outside the gene matches. CDR1 ENHRY and CDR2 SYGVKD come from the germline V gene.

The source of this sequence is a woman over 75 in good health. The rearrangement joins TRBV10-3 to TRBJ2-7; TRBD2 agrees at 11 bases. Sequencing was done on a sample of blood. The CDR3 sequence: CAIRALAGGYEQYF. The CDR3 DNA follows: TGTGCCATCAGGGCTCTAGCGGGAGGTTACGAGCAGTACTTC.